This entry describes one T cell receptor (beta chain). What it recognizes is unknown. The entry originates in a study of T cell repertoires in cytomegalovirus infection. Notes on the study in general: It was HLA-C-restricted CMV-specific TCR beta clonotypes that dominated the response ex vivo.

TCRdb re-analysed the reads in MiXCR, keeping a single row per CDR3 protein. The data show 400,000 or so distinct CDR3 sequences, about 33% seen once. V gave up 4 bases and J gave up 3 bases, with 8 bases separating them. The CDR3 sequence is 13 residues long. CDR1 SGHTA and CDR2 FQGNSA come from the germline V gene. V usage is TRBV7-2 and J usage is TRBJ2-3; D is ambiguous. This TCR was recovered from a human donor in good health (CMV status not recorded). Some clones in this sample may be carry-over from other donors' samples. The sequenced sample consisted of PBMCs. CDR3 nucleotides: TGTGCCAGCAGCTCCCCCGGAACAGATACGCAGTATTTT. This translates into CASSSPGTDTQYF.